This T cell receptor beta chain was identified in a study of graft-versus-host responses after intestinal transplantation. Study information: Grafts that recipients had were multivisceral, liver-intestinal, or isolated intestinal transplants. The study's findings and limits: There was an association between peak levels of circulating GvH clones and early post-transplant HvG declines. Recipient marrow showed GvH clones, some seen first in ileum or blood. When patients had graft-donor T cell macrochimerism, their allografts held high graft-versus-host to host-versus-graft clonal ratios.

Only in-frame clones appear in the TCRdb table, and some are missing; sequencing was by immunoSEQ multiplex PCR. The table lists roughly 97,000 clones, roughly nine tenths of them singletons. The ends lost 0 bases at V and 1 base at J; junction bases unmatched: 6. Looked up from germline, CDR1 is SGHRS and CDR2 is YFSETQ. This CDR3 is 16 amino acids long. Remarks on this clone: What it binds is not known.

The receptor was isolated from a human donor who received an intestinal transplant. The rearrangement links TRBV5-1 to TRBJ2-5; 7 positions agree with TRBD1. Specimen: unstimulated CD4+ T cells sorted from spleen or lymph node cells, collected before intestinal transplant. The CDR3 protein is CASSLAGTAFQETQYF. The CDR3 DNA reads TGCGCCAGCAGCTTGGCCGGGACAGCTTTCCAAGAGACCCAGTACTTC.